Listed here is a single T cell receptor beta chain. This sample is part of a study of T cells in Graves' hyperthyroidism and ophthalmopathy. Overall study context: Peripheral blood was secured at the point of initial diagnosis, before any treatment.

Patients aged 18 to 65 with hyperthyroidism were newly diagnosed, with duration under 2 months. CDR1 and CDR2 from the germline V gene are SGHTA and FQGNSA. V was trimmed by 6 bases and J by 3 bases, leaving 15 bases between them. The CDR3 is 14 amino acids. Authors of the study amplified TCR beta CDR3 regions from RNA transcripts. A set of HTBI primers served as the primers for a first-round RT-PCR of the TCR CDR3. MiXCR, applied by TCRdb to the multiplex PCR reads, yields one record per CDR3 protein. The sample includes 300,000 to 450,000 distinct CDR3 sequences, 20% to 25% of them seen just once. Material for sequencing was blood. The genes are TRBV7-2 and TRBJ2-7, with D hard to call. The TCR originated in a man aged 50-59 years with Graves' hyperthyroidism. CDR3 sequence (DNA): TGTGCCAGCAGACTATTCCCAGAGGTCTACGAGCAGTACTTC. Its protein product is CASRLFPEVYEQYF.